These T cell receptor beta chains were read from a single sample in a study of blood T cells in healthy people across ages. Using its own MiXCR run on the 5' RACE reads, TCRdb lists one record per CDR3 protein. The sample shows approximately 1.5 million distinct CDR3 sequences, roughly 43% of them seen only once. The sequencing input was blood. All receptors come from a young woman in good health. Both conserved end residues are part of each CDR3. Each record gives: D gene, clone size, V gene, J gene, CDR3 protein, CDR3 DNA. The D gene is left open where the match is weak. Some rows have no size entry. The others give once, few or many, or a class for an expanded clone.

d_call: TRBD2; clone_size: .; v_call: TRBV12-3/TRBV12-4; j_call: TRBJ2-2; cdr3_aa: CASRTGAGAYTGELFF; cdr3_nt: TGTGCCAGCAGGACCGGAGCGGGAGCGTATACCGGGGAGCTGTTTTTT
d_call: .; clone_size: .; v_call: TRBV6-2/TRBV6-3; j_call: TRBJ2-7; cdr3_aa: CASSYNQVLAYEQYF; cdr3_nt: TGTGCCAGCAGTTACAACCAGGTCCTAGCCTACGAGCAGTACTTC
d_call: TRBD1; clone_size: .; v_call: TRBV5-1; j_call: TRBJ2-7; cdr3_aa: CASSQQGREQYF; cdr3_nt: TGCGCCAGCAGCCAACAGGGGCGGGAGCAGTACTTC
d_call: .; clone_size: .; v_call: TRBV29-1; j_call: TRBJ2-1; cdr3_aa: CSVETDTTAYYNEQFF; cdr3_nt: TGCAGCGTTGAAACTGACACCACTGCCTACTACAATGAGCAGTTCTTC
d_call: .; clone_size: .; v_call: TRBV3-1; j_call: TRBJ2-1; cdr3_aa: CASSPWGFSYNEQFF; cdr3_nt: TGTGCCAGCAGCCCCTGGGGGTTTTCCTACAATGAGCAGTTCTTC
d_call: TRBD1; clone_size: few; v_call: TRBV4-3; j_call: TRBJ2-3; cdr3_aa: CASSQDLPGGGTDTQYF; cdr3_nt: TGCGCCAGCAGCCAAGATCTCCCAGGGGGTGGCACAGATACGCAGTATTTT
d_call: TRBD2; clone_size: .; v_call: TRBV6-5; j_call: TRBJ2-1; cdr3_aa: CASRRRGLAGYDEQFF; cdr3_nt: TGTGCCAGCAGGCGACGGGGACTAGCGGGTTACGATGAGCAGTTCTTC
d_call: .; clone_size: .; v_call: TRBV12-3/TRBV12-4; j_call: TRBJ1-2; cdr3_aa: CASSPNPGLAYGYTF; cdr3_nt: TGTGCCAGCAGCCCTAATCCGGGACTGGCGTATGGCTACACCTTC
d_call: .; clone_size: .; v_call: TRBV18; j_call: TRBJ2-7; cdr3_aa: CASSTSYGTSYEQYF; cdr3_nt: TGTGCCAGCTCAACTTCCTACGGGACCTCCTACGAGCAGTACTTC
d_call: TRBD2; clone_size: many; v_call: TRBV7-2; j_call: TRBJ2-1; cdr3_aa: CASSSRLAGANEQFF; cdr3_nt: TGTGCCAGCAGCTCGAGACTAGCGGGAGCGAATGAGCAGTTCTTC
d_call: .; clone_size: .; v_call: TRBV7-7; j_call: TRBJ2-1; cdr3_aa: CASSPGGLAGEQFF; cdr3_nt: TGTGCTAGCAGCCCAGGGGGTCTAGCGGGTGAGCAGTTCTTC
d_call: TRBD1; clone_size: few; v_call: TRBV24-1; j_call: TRBJ1-6; cdr3_aa: CATSDPVEEGANSPLHF; cdr3_nt: TGTGCCACCAGTGATCCGGTTGAGGAGGGGGCTAATTCACCCCTCCACTTT
d_call: .; clone_size: .; v_call: TRBV12-3/TRBV12-4; j_call: TRBJ2-2; cdr3_aa: CASSFQRIKNTGELFF; cdr3_nt: TGTGCCAGCAGTTTTCAGAGGATAAAAAACACCGGGGAGCTGTTTTTT
d_call: .; clone_size: few; v_call: TRBV20-1; j_call: TRBJ2-3; cdr3_aa: CSASLDGGRFDTQYF; cdr3_nt: TGCAGTGCTAGTTTGGACGGGGGCAGGTTTGATACGCAGTATTTT
d_call: .; clone_size: few; v_call: TRBV28; j_call: TRBJ2-4; cdr3_aa: CASSRYSNIQYF; cdr3_nt: TGTGCCAGCAGCCGATACTCTAATATTCAGTACTTC
d_call: .; clone_size: .; v_call: TRBV20-1; j_call: TRBJ2-1; cdr3_aa: CSARRPSLGEQFF; cdr3_nt: TGCAGTGCTAGACGACCGAGCCTCGGCGAGCAGTTCTTC
d_call: TRBD2; clone_size: .; v_call: TRBV6-6; j_call: TRBJ2-5; cdr3_aa: CASSYYGGAAETQYF; cdr3_nt: TGTGCCAGCAGTTACTACGGGGGGGCAGCAGAGACCCAGTACTTC
d_call: .; clone_size: few; v_call: TRBV7-9; j_call: TRBJ2-1; cdr3_aa: CASSLVAGQGSLYSYNEQFF; cdr3_nt: TGTGCCAGCAGCTTAGTAGCGGGACAGGGTTCCCTCTACTCCTACAATGAGCAGTTCTTC
d_call: .; clone_size: .; v_call: TRBV29-1; j_call: TRBJ2-3; cdr3_aa: CSVEGSHYTDTQYF; cdr3_nt: TGCAGCGTTGAGGGGAGTCACTACACAGATACGCAGTATTTT
d_call: .; clone_size: .; v_call: TRBV7-2; j_call: TRBJ1-2; cdr3_aa: CASSPNTYGYTF; cdr3_nt: TGTGCCAGCAGCCCCAACACCTATGGCTACACCTTC
d_call: .; clone_size: .; v_call: TRBV20-1; j_call: TRBJ1-1; cdr3_aa: CSTRDPVNTEAFF; cdr3_nt: TGCAGTACTAGAGATCCGGTGAACACTGAAGCTTTCTTT
d_call: TRBD2; clone_size: .; v_call: TRBV12-3/TRBV12-4; j_call: TRBJ2-5; cdr3_aa: CASSKGLAGDLGEQYF; cdr3_nt: TGTGCCAGCAGTAAAGGACTAGCGGGGGATTTGGGTGAGCAGTACTTC
d_call: .; clone_size: .; v_call: TRBV30; j_call: TRBJ2-1; cdr3_aa: CACSGDNEQFF; cdr3_nt: TGTGCCTGTTCAGGGGACAATGAGCAGTTCTTC
d_call: .; clone_size: once; v_call: TRBV20-1; j_call: TRBJ1-4; cdr3_aa: CSAPPGRANEKLFF; cdr3_nt: TGCAGTGCTCCGCCGGGCAGGGCTAATGAAAAACTGTTTTTT
d_call: .; clone_size: few; v_call: TRBV12-3/TRBV12-4; j_call: TRBJ2-1; cdr3_aa: CASSLAFSSYNEQFF; cdr3_nt: TGTGCCAGCAGTTTAGCGTTTAGCTCCTACAATGAGCAGTTCTTC
d_call: .; clone_size: .; v_call: TRBV7-9; j_call: TRBJ1-4; cdr3_aa: CASSYGATNEKLFF; cdr3_nt: TGTGCCAGCAGCTACGGTGCAACTAATGAAAAACTGTTTTTT
d_call: .; clone_size: .; v_call: TRBV20-1; j_call: TRBJ2-7; cdr3_aa: CSANRDTYEQYF; cdr3_nt: TGCAGTGCTAACAGGGATACCTACGAGCAGTACTTC
d_call: TRBD2; clone_size: .; v_call: TRBV7-9; j_call: TRBJ2-7; cdr3_aa: CASSLWDSGSSNEQYF; cdr3_nt: TGTGCCAGCAGCTTATGGGATAGCGGGAGTTCCAATGAGCAGTACTTC
d_call: .; clone_size: many; v_call: TRBV20-1; j_call: TRBJ2-7; cdr3_aa: CSARDSGLATYEQYF; cdr3_nt: TGCAGTGCTAGAGATTCGGGACTTGCCACCTACGAGCAGTACTTC
d_call: TRBD2; clone_size: .; v_call: TRBV7-3; j_call: TRBJ2-3; cdr3_aa: CASRPPGLAGGTSTDTQYF; cdr3_nt: TGTGCCAGCAGACCTCCGGGACTAGCGGGAGGGACCAGCACAGATACGCAGTATTTT
d_call: .; clone_size: .; v_call: TRBV4-1; j_call: TRBJ1-1; cdr3_aa: CASSQDMSGTEAFF; cdr3_nt: TGCGCCAGCAGCCAAGATATGAGTGGGACTGAAGCTTTCTTT
d_call: .; clone_size: once; v_call: TRBV6-2/TRBV6-3; j_call: TRBJ2-1; cdr3_aa: CASRPQGYNEQFF; cdr3_nt: TGTGCCAGCAGACCTCAGGGGTACAATGAGCAGTTCTTC
d_call: TRBD2; clone_size: .; v_call: TRBV6-5; j_call: TRBJ2-3; cdr3_aa: CASGRAGSDTQYF; cdr3_nt: TGTGCCAGCGGAAGAGCGGGGTCAGATACGCAGTATTTT
d_call: .; clone_size: .; v_call: TRBV7-9; j_call: TRBJ2-3; cdr3_aa: CASSGGPRGDTQYF; cdr3_nt: TGTGCCAGCAGCGGGGGTCCGAGGGGAGATACGCAGTATTTT
d_call: .; clone_size: .; v_call: TRBV27; j_call: TRBJ2-7; cdr3_aa: CASRLMASLSYEQYF; cdr3_nt: TGTGCCAGTAGGCTAATGGCATCGCTCTCCTACGAGCAGTACTTC
d_call: TRBD2; clone_size: .; v_call: TRBV2; j_call: TRBJ2-7; cdr3_aa: CASTLRGGGVHEQYF; cdr3_nt: TGTGCCAGCACCCTAAGGGGCGGGGGAGTTCACGAGCAGTACTTC
d_call: .; clone_size: .; v_call: TRBV15; j_call: TRBJ1-2; cdr3_aa: CATSTTITNYGYTF; cdr3_nt: TGTGCCACCAGCACCACGATTACTAACTATGGCTACACCTTC
d_call: .; clone_size: .; v_call: TRBV20-1; j_call: TRBJ2-3; cdr3_aa: CSAPNVDTQYF; cdr3_nt: TGCAGTGCCCCGAACGTCGATACGCAGTATTTT
d_call: TRBD1; clone_size: .; v_call: TRBV5-4; j_call: TRBJ2-7; cdr3_aa: CASSFGPGQTYEQYF; cdr3_nt: TGTGCCAGCAGCTTTGGTCCGGGACAGACCTACGAGCAGTACTTC
d_call: TRBD1; clone_size: .; v_call: TRBV12-3/TRBV12-4; j_call: TRBJ2-3; cdr3_aa: CASSYPADRGGDTQYF; cdr3_nt: TGTGCCAGCAGCTACCCTGCGGACAGGGGGGGAGATACGCAGTATTTT